The rows below give T cell receptor beta chains drawn from one sample of a study of blood T cell repertoires in COVID-19. Assay: immunoSEQ multiplex PCR; the TCRdb copy retains only in-frame clones and omits some. The sample lists nearly 400,000 clones, just under 90% occurring once. The sequencing sample was made of PBMCs or T cells enriched from blood (not recorded which). These receptors were collected from a woman in her thirties who had recovered from COVID-19. The CDR3 runs from the conserved cysteine through the conserved F or W. The D gene is left open where the match is weak. For some rows the clone size is stated as once, few or many, or as a class when expanded; others skip it.

>TRBJ2-1|TRBD2|16|TRBV13|-
CASSLVAGARPNEQFF
TGTGCCAGCAGCTTAGTAGCGGGGGCGCGCCCCAATGAGCAGTTCTTC
>TRBJ1-3|-|15|TRBV2|-
CASSAYGGIGNTIYF
TGTGCCAGCAGTGCATATGGGGGGATCGGGAACACCATATATTTT
>TRBJ2-1|TRBD2|14|TRBV6-2/TRBV6-3|once
CASSPSGGLDEQFF
TGTGCCAGCAGCCCAAGCGGGGGTCTGGATGAGCAGTTCTTC
>TRBJ2-2|-|14|TRBV27|-
CASSFDSYTGELFF
TGTGCCAGCAGTTTTGACTCCTACACCGGGGAGCTGTTTTTT
>TRBJ2-7|-|15|TRBV6-5|-
CASKSGFLETYEQYF
TGTGCCAGCAAGTCAGGGTTCTTGGAAACCTACGAGCAGTACTTC
>TRBJ1-3|TRBD1|17|TRBV4-3|-
CASSQDSTGRAGNTIYF
TGCGCCAGCAGCCAAGATTCGACAGGGCGAGCTGGAAACACCATATATTTT
>TRBJ1-1|-|13|TRBV18|-
CASSPGRNTEAFF
TGTGCCAGCTCACCTGGGCGCAACACTGAAGCTTTCTTT
>TRBJ1-1|-|12|TRBV29-1|few
CSGTSGVAEAFF
TGCAGCGGTACTTCCGGGGTAGCTGAAGCTTTCTTT
>TRBJ2-7|TRBD1|13|TRBV11-1|-
CASSVTGVGEQYF
TGTGCCAGCAGCGTTACAGGGGTAGGCGAGCAGTACTTC
>TRBJ2-3|-|12|TRBV19|-
CASKTRRDTQYF
TGTGCCAGTAAAACTCGGCGGGATACGCAGTATTTT
>TRBJ1-2|TRBD1|16|TRBV7-9|-
CASSPSGTGPGYGYTF
TGTGCCAGCAGCCCTAGTGGGACAGGGCCGGGATATGGCTACACCTTC
>TRBJ1-4|-|13|TRBV18|-
CASSPAGSEKLFF
TGTGCCAGCTCACCGGCAGGTAGTGAAAAACTGTTTTTT
>TRBJ2-1|-|16|TRBV5-6|few
CASSPPMGRGGHEQFF
TGTGCCAGCAGCCCACCCATGGGGAGGGGGGGTCATGAGCAGTTCTTC
>TRBJ1-2|-|14|TRBV28|-
CASRVQGSNYGYTF
TGTGCCAGCCGTGTGCAGGGCTCTAACTATGGCTACACCTTC
>TRBJ2-3|-|12|TRBV25-1|-
CASRSQGDTQYF
TGTGCCAGCAGATCTCAGGGAGATACGCAGTATTTT